The 18 T cell receptor beta chains below all came from one sample that was sequenced in a study of cytomegalovirus exposure and HLA in healthy donors. The PCR employed 60 Vbeta primers together with 13 Jbeta primers. Data came from immunoSEQ multiplex PCR; TCRdb stores just in-frame clones and leaves some out. Among around 120,000 clones listed, 80% were seen once. Sequencing was done on a sample of PBMCs. The receptors were gathered from a man aged 30 to 45 in good health and CMV-seronegative.

The chain couples TRBV7-6 to TRBJ2-5; D not resolved. There are 14 residues in the CDR3. V dropped 7 bases and J dropped 1 base, with 13 bases sitting between them. Germline loops: CDR1 SGHVS, CDR2 FNYEAQ. In nucleotides, the CDR3 is TGTGCCAGCATGCCGGGTGTCAGCCAAGAGACCCAGTACTTC. Its protein is CASMPGVSQETQYF.

The chain is built from TRBV27 and TRBJ1-1, with 8 bases that match TRBD1. V was clipped by 6 bases and J by 2 bases; unmatched bases: 8. Germline values: CDR1 MNHEY, CDR2 SMNVEV (reference sequence). There are 15 residues in the CDR3. The CDR3 nucleotides are TGTGCCAGCAGGTCCACAGGGGGGCTAAACACTGAAGCTTTCTTT. Its translation: CASRSTGGLNTEAFF.

This chain links TRBV7-8 with TRBJ2-7; 7 bases match TRBD2. CDR1 and CDR2 (germline): SGHVS, FQNEAQ. J gave up 0 bases and V 8 bases, and 7 bases lay outside the gene matches. This CDR3 is 14 amino acids long. In DNA form, the CDR3 reads TGTGCCAGCGAGTCTGGACTAGGCTCCTACGAGCAGTACTTC. This gives the protein CASESGLGSYEQYF.

This clone has a handful of counts. This chain connects TRBV27 to TRBJ1-5; no reliable D call. The CDR3 contains 14 residues. V lost 5 bases and J lost 0, with 8 bases in between. From germline, CDR1 is MNHEY and CDR2 SMNVEV (reference sequence). As DNA, the CDR3 is TGTGCCAGCAGTGAGGCTTATAGCAATCAGCCCCAGCATTTT. This translates into CASSEAYSNQPQHF.

This clone was counted between two and nine times. The V and J genes are TRBV2 and TRBJ2-7; 10 bases are a match to TRBD1. Germline V gives CDR1 SNHLY, CDR2 FYNNEI. V shed 1 base, J shed 7 bases, and the junction held 10 bases outside the gene matches. The CDR3 contains 16 residues. The CDR3 nucleotides read TGTGCCAGCAGTGAAGAGGGGACAGGGGCCCTGGGGGAGCAGTACTTC. Its protein is CASSEEGTGALGEQYF.

Concerning this clone itself: The junction differs from germline at one of its ends, possibly a read error. The CDR3 DNA reads TGTGCCAGCAGAGTGACAGGGAGAAATCAGCCCCAGAATTTT. Translated: CASRVTGRNQPQNF. The rearrangement joins TRBV6-1 to TRBJ1-5, with 7 nucleotides matching TRBD1. The CDR3 covers 14 residues. Germline CDR1 MNHNS, CDR2 SASEGT.

The chain combines TRBV5-1 with TRBJ2-7; tentative D call: TRBD2 (5 bases). CDR3 length equals 14 residues. Germline assignment: CDR1 SGHRS and CDR2 YFSETQ. V lost 0 bases, J lost 3 bases, and 10 bases lay in between. CDR3: CASSLGEKGYEQYF. The DNA for the CDR3 is TGCGCCAGCAGCTTGGGGGAGAAGGGCTACGAGCAGTACTTC.

V gene TRBV11-3 combines with J gene TRBJ2-2; D is perhaps TRBD2 (5 bases). Trimming took 5 bases from V and 0 from J, leaving 10 bases between them. This CDR3 spans 15 amino acids. Germline CDR1 and CDR2: SGHNT and YENEEA. Written as DNA, the CDR3 is TGTGCCAGCAGCCGGGATAAAGCGAACACCGGGGAGCTGTTTTTT. Translation gives CASSRDKANTGELFF.

The chain combines TRBV25-1 with TRBJ2-3, with D possibly being TRBD1 (5 bases). The V gene's germline CDR1 is MGHDK and CDR2 SYGVNS. Trimming removed 7 bases at V and 5 bases at J, with 19 bases between. The CDR3 is made up of 15 amino acids. CDR3: CASKRDAGSVDTQYF. CDR3 bases: TGTGCCAGCAAGCGTGATGCAGGGTCGGTAGATACGCAGTATTTT.

Only a few counts were recorded for this clone. The chain joins TRBV5-6 to TRBJ2-7; 9 bases match TRBD1. Looked up from germline, CDR1 is SGHDT and CDR2 is YYEEEE. V lost 4 bases, J lost 0 bases, and 11 bases stayed unmatched. This CDR3 spans 17 amino acids. The CDR3 protein is CASSAAVGTGSSYEQYF. CDR3 nucleotides: TGTGCCAGCAGCGCGGCGGTAGGGACAGGGAGCTCCTACGAGCAGTACTTC.

The V gene is TRBV4-1, the J gene TRBJ1-5; a possible D gene is TRBD1 (6 bases). CDR3 size: 16 residues. Trimming shortened V by 1 base and J by 1 base, and 11 bases separated the two germline ends. Germline V lookup: CDR1 MGHRA, CDR2 YSYEKL. The CDR3 reads CASSQGRGGSNQPQHF. The CDR3, as DNA: TGCGCCAGCAGCCAAGGGAGGGGGGGAAGCAATCAGCCCCAGCATTTT.

The CDR3 sequence: CASSLRRSNQPQHF. CDR3 in DNA: TGTGCCAGCAGTTTAAGGAGGAGCAATCAGCCCCAGCATTTT. The V call is TRBV28, the J call TRBJ1-5; D is unclear. CDR3 length: 14 residues. Germline loops: CDR1 MDHEN, CDR2 SYDVKM. V was shortened by 2 bases and J by 1 base, with 6 bases between the two germline ends.

Notes on this clone: A junction boundary mismatches the germline segment, possibly from a read error. The chain recombines TRBV29-1 with TRBJ1-2; D gene ambiguous. Germline-derived CDR1 and CDR2 are SQVTM and ANQGSEA. This CDR3 has 11 amino acids. DNA for the CDR3: TGCAGCGTTGAAGGAACGAGCGGCTACCCCTTC. Protein: CSVEGTSGYPF.

This clone has only one observation. The V call is TRBV6-5, the J call TRBJ2-1; D possibly corresponds to TRBD2 (6 bases). The CDR3 has 16 residues. Germline loops: CDR1 MNHEY, CDR2 SVGAGI. Trimming left V 0 bases short and J 5 bases short, with 14 bases between. The CDR3 nucleotides are TGTGCCAGCAGTTACTCTTTGCGGGGCGGGGACAATGAGCAGTTCTTC. It codes for CASSYSLRGGDNEQFF.

The V call is TRBV6-5, the J call TRBJ2-7; 7 bases map to TRBD1. Germline values: CDR1 MNHEY, CDR2 SVGAGI. The trim removed 5 bases at V and 2 bases at J, leaving 9 bases unmatched. The CDR3 is 15 amino acids. The CDR3 reads CASSKPSGQTYEQYF. The CDR3, as DNA: TGTGCCAGCAGTAAACCGTCGGGACAGACCTACGAGCAGTACTTC.

The chain couples TRBV19 to TRBJ2-3, with TRBD1 matching over 9 bases. CDR1 is LNHDA and CDR2 is SQIVND in the germline V gene (reference sequence). Unmatched junction bases numbered 7, after V lost 4 bases and J lost 2 bases. The CDR3 is 16 amino acids. This CDR3 is CASSTDRDRVTDTQYF. The CDR3 DNA sequence: TGTGCCAGTAGTACTGACCGGGACAGGGTCACAGATACGCAGTATTTT. Full variable domain (remainder filled in from reference TRBV19 and TRBJ2-3): DGGITQSPKYLFRKEGQNVTLSCEQNLNHDAMYWYRQDPGQGLRLIYYSQIVNDFQKGDIAEGYSVSREKKESFPLTVTSAQKNPTAFYLCASSTDRDRVTDTQYFGPGTRLTVL.

The V call is TRBV6-5, the J call TRBJ2-3; TRBD2 matches 7 bases. V lost 4 bases and J lost 1; bases outside the gene matches: 5. Per the germline V gene, CDR1 is MNHEY and CDR2 is SVGAGI. The CDR3 is 15 residues long. The CDR3 loop is CASSSSSGGTDTQYF. CDR3 sequence (DNA): TGTGCCAGCAGTTCCTCTAGCGGAGGCACAGATACGCAGTATTTT.

The V gene is TRBV7-2, the J gene TRBJ2-1; D uncertain. Germline V gene sequence: CDR1 SGHTA, CDR2 FQGNSA. This CDR3 comprises 10 residues. The CDR3 nucleotides read TGTGCATTTCAGGAACGGGAGCAGTTCTTC. This encodes CAFQEREQFF.